This T cell receptor beta chain was captured by sequencing in a study of blood T cell repertoires in COVID-19. At the level of the study: Researchers got acute and convalescent COVID-19 samples from the United States, Italy and Spain. T cells, B-cell-depleted T cells, or PBMCs provided the cDNA or gDNA that served as material.

The V gene end was trimmed by 4 bases and the J gene end by 3 bases; junction bases not matched to a gene: 9. Germline V lookup: CDR1 SGHRS, CDR2 YFSETQ. The CDR3 is 16 residues long. Data came from immunoSEQ multiplex PCR; TCRdb stores just in-frame clones and leaves some out. The table has hundreds of thousands of clones, more than 70% seen once. The chain joins TRBV5-1 to TRBJ2-5; 10 bases are shared with TRBD1. The receptor was derived from a woman aged 40 to 50 who had recovered from COVID-19. Sequencing was performed on peripheral blood. CDR3 residues: CASSATGTGVKETQYF. CDR3 DNA: TGCGCCAGCAGCGCGACCGGGACAGGGGTTAAAGAGACCCAGTACTTC. The full variable domain, completed using reference TRBV5-1 and TRBJ2-5, is KAGVTQTPRYLIKTRGQQVTLSCSPISGHRSVSWYQQTPGQGLQFLFEYFSETQRNKGNFPGRFSGRQFSNSRSEMNVSTLELGDSALYLCASSATGTGVKETQYFGPGTRLLVL.